The source of this TCR beta chain is a study of cytomegalovirus exposure and HLA in healthy donors. The CDR3 runs 15 residues. Germline CDR1 reads MNHEY; CDR2 reads SVGAGI. The V end lost 0 bases, the J end lost 1 base, and 6 bases lay between the germline ends. Amplification used 60 Vbeta primers and 13 Jbeta primers. Clones were read by immunoSEQ multiplex PCR, and TCRdb kept only the in-frame ones, dropping some. The data show some 110,000 clones, with more than 55% seen just once and approximately 1.4% held by the top ten. Study-wide results and caveats: It was taken for granted in presence/absence analyses that sequencing depth across donors was roughly uniform. Of the V segments, some could not be distinguished, including TRBV6-2 and TRBV6-3, and were excluded. Earlier results showed most TCR beta V segments being productive about 90% or about 30% of the time.

About this clone: What it binds is unknown.

The sample was PBMCs. The rearrangement joins TRBV6-5 to TRBJ2-2; weak D call: TRBD2 (6 bases). This receptor was obtained from a young man in good health and CMV-seronegative. The CDR3 DNA reads TGTGCCAGCAGTTACTCGGGGGGGAACACCGGGGAGCTGTTTTTT. Encoded protein: CASSYSGGNTGELFF.